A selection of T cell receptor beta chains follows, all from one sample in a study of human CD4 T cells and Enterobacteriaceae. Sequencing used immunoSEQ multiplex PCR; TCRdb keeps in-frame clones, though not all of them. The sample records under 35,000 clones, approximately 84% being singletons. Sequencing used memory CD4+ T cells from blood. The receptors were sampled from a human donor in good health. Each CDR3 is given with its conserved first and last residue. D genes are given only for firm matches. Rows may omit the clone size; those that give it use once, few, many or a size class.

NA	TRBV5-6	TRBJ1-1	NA	CASSPHPARSDWTEAFF	TGTGCCAGCAGCCCCCACCCGGCGCGGAGTGATTGGACTGAAGCTTTCTTT
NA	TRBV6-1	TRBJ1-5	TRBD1	CASSIQGGVQPQHF	TGTGCCAGCAGCATCCAGGGGGGAGTCCAGCCCCAGCATTTT
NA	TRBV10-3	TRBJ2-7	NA	CAISGYAGAGEQYF	TGTGCCATCAGTGGGTACGCAGGCGCGGGCGAGCAGTACTTC
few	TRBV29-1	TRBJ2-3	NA	CSAEGVAVAGTQYF	TGCAGCGCCGAGGGTGTAGCGGTCGCGGGTACGCAGTATTTT
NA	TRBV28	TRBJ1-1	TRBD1	CASKGGTDTEAFF	TGTGCCAGCAAAGGGGGCACAGACACTGAAGCTTTCTTT
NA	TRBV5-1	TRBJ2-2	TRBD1	CASSLLPRTGGSGELFF	TGCGCCAGCAGCTTGCTGCCACGGACAGGGGGGTCTGGGGAGCTGTTTTTT
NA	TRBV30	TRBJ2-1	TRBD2	CAWSSGRLAQFSSYNEQFF	TGTGCCTGGAGTTCTGGCAGACTAGCGCAATTTAGCTCCTACAATGAGCAGTTCTTC
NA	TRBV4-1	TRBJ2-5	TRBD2	CASSQGVSGLAGETQYF	TGCGCCAGCAGCCAAGGAGTTTCGGGACTAGCGGGAGAGACCCAGTACTTC
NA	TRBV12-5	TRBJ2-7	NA	CASGLDGSSYEQYF	TGTGCTAGTGGTCTGGACGGCAGCTCCTACGAGCAGTACTTC
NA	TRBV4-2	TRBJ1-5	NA	CASSQDRGSQPQHF	TGTGCCAGCAGCCAAGATAGGGGGTCTCAGCCCCAGCATTTT
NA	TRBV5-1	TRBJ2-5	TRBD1	CASSRGSGQGRETQYF	TGCGCCAGCAGCCGAGGATCCGGACAGGGTAGAGAGACCCAGTACTTC
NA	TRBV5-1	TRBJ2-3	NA	CASGREDTQYF	TGCGCCAGCGGGCGGGAAGATACGCAGTATTTT
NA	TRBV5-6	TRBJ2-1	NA	CASKGRLYNEQFF	TGTGCCAGCAAAGGTCGGCTTTACAATGAGCAGTTCTTC
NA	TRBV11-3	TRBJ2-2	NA	CASSARGSNTGELFF	TGTGCCAGCAGCGCCCGTGGGTCCAACACCGGGGAGCTGTTTTTT
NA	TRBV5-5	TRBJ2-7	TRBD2	CASSPGLAGKEEQYF	TGTGCCAGCAGCCCGGGACTAGCGGGAAAGGAGGAGCAGTACTTC
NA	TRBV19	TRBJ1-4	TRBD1	CASSPPGGAGTNEKLFF	TGTGCCAGTAGTCCTCCAGGGGGGGCAGGCACTAATGAAAAACTGTTTTTT
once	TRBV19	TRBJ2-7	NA	CASSNGAWAYEQYF	TGTGCCAGTAGTAACGGGGCGTGGGCCTACGAGCAGTACTTC
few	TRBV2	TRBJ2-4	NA	CASRVVGSVRYF	TGTGCCAGCAGGGTGGTGGGGTCCGTGAGGTACTTC
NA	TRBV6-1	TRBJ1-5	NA	CASKTGNNQPQHF	TGTGCCAGCAAGACAGGTAACAATCAGCCCCAGCATTTT
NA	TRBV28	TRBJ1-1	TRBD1	CASRTGQTTNTEAFF	TGTGCCAGCCGGACGGGACAGACGACGAACACTGAAGCTTTCTTT
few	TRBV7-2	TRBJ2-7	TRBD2	CASSLAQSGRTSPYEQYF	TGTGCCAGCAGCTTAGCGCAAAGCGGGAGGACATCCCCCTACGAGCAGTACTTC
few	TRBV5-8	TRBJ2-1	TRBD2	CASSFYGLAANNEQFF	TGTGCCAGCAGCTTCTATGGACTAGCGGCTAACAATGAGCAGTTCTTC
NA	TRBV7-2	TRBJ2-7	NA	CASSLAVSYEQYF	TGTGCCAGCAGCTTGGCAGTATCCTACGAGCAGTACTTC
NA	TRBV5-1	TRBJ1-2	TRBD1	CASSWVTSGTASGYTF	TGCGCCAGCAGCTGGGTAACTTCCGGGACAGCCTCTGGCTACACCTTC
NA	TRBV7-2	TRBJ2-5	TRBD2	CASGRASGTTETQYF	TGTGCCAGTGGGCGAGCTAGCGGTACGACGGAGACCCAGTACTTC
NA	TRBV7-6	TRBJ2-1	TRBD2	CASSLRLAGAYNEQFF	TGTGCCAGCAGCTTGCGACTAGCGGGAGCCTACAATGAGCAGTTCTTC
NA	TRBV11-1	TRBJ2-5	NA	CASSLSGQLQETQYF	TGTGCCAGCAGCTTATCGGGCCAGCTCCAAGAGACCCAGTACTTC
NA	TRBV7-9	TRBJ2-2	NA	CASSLTSSAGELFF	TGTGCCAGCAGCTTAACCAGCTCAGCGGGGGAGCTGTTTTTT